The T cell receptor beta chain described here comes from a study of T cells in Graves' hyperthyroidism and ophthalmopathy. Study results and limitations: Onset of ophthalmopathy came a median approximately 6.5 months after the model predicted it. A model of 13 V-J features distinguished ophthalmopathy from stable hyperthyroidism. Among thyroid clonotypes expanded above 0.001, most also appeared in blood.

The sample holds a few counts of this clonotype. Its antigen remains unidentified. Template material for amplifying TCR beta CDR3 regions consisted of RNA transcripts. A set of HTBI primers served as the primers for a first-round RT-PCR of the TCR CDR3. TCRdb recomputed calls from the multiplex PCR reads with MiXCR, one row per CDR3 protein. The table has some 300,000 distinct CDR3 sequences, around a sixth seen once. Uncontrolled infection, other autoimmune disease, pregnancy or lactation barred patients from enrollment. Trimming stripped 3 bases from V and 7 bases from J, with 7 bases between. The germline CDR1 and CDR2 sequences are ENHRY and SYGVKD. The CDR3 totals 12 residues.

The origin of this receptor is a man aged 30 to 45 with Graves' hyperthyroidism. V is TRBV10-3 and J is TRBJ2-1; D is ambiguous. The sequenced sample was blood. The CDR3 loop is CAISDTVNEQFF. CDR3 bases: TGTGCCATCAGTGATACGGTAAATGAGCAGTTCTTC.